The T cell receptor (beta chain) under discussion was sequenced for a study of human T cells and chemical hapten exposure. Findings of the study overall: TCRs at a frequency above 1 in 1000 stayed unchanged with DPC sensitization.

This CDR3 comprises 11 residues. The germline V gene encodes CDR1 SGHAT and CDR2 FQNNGV. The library gave individual cDNA molecules unique molecular identifiers. TCRdb fed the RACE reads into MiXCR, producing one record per CDR3 protein. Of about 70,000 distinct CDR3 sequences listed, roughly 11% are singletons. This clonotype was detected only a few times. Its antigen is as yet unknown. One end of the junction is discordant with germline, which a read error may explain. The time point denotes: pre-sensitization, week 0. Treatment denoted: therapeutic diphenylcyclopropenone sensitization with weekly scalp DPC.

V usage is TRBV11-2 and J usage is TRBJ2-7; D may be TRBD1 (6 bases). Sample: whole blood, taken in connection with sensitization to the hapten diphenylcyclopropenone (DPC). The sequence came from a woman aged 45-60 years with alopecia areata. Some clones in this sample may be carry-over from other donors' samples. In DNA form, the CDR3 reads TGTGCCAGCAGCTTAGGCGCTCAGACAGGCTTC. Translated, it gives CASSLGAQTGF.